The 16 T cell receptor beta chains below all came from one sample that was sequenced in a study of Tregs in tolerant kidney transplant recipients. Profiling relied on immunoSEQ multiplex PCR, and the TCRdb table lists in-frame clones only, not all of them. This listing includes under 35,000 clones. Mixed chimerism was transient after nonmyeloablative marrow transplants from related graft donors. The specimen was CD4+ T cells from blood (PBMCs), collected 24 months after the transplant. The source is a human patient who received a combined kidney and bone marrow transplant. Some T cells here may be from the graft donor.

Remarks on this clone: The read gets to within 3 residues of the CDR3 end, and the germline J gene fills in the rest. This chain connects TRBV20-1 to TRBJ2-1; a possible D gene is TRBD1 (6 bases). V lost 7 bases and J 7 bases, leaving 17 bases between the germline ends. The CDR3 consists of 13 residues. Germline CDR1 DFQATT, CDR2 SNEGSKA (reference sequence). CDR3 sequence: CSVRGGAENEQFF. Incomplete CDR3 DNA: TGCAGTGTCAGAGGGGGTGCGGAGAATGAG.

Incomplete CDR3 DNA: TGCAGTGCAAAGAGGGGTAGCGGGAGTCTCTACAATGAG. This translates into CSAKRGSGSLYNE. The full CDR3 reads CSAKRGSGSLYNEQFF. V and J are TRBV20-1 and TRBJ2-1; 9 bases align to TRBD2. The DNA ends 3 residues before the CDR3 does, and the rest of the CDR3 is filled in from the germline J gene. CDR1 and CDR2 from the germline V gene are DFQATT and SNEGSKA (reference sequence). There are 16 residues in the CDR3. The V and J ends lost 6 bases and 3 bases, in that order; junction bases with no gene match: 12.

On this clone: The read comes to an end 3 residues before the CDR3 does, leaving the germline J gene to fill in the end. The J gene is TRBJ2-7, the V gene TRBV19, with D possibly matching TRBD2 (6 bases). The CDR3 runs to 13 residues. The germline CDR1 and CDR2 sequences are LNHDA and SQIVND (reference sequence). V dropped 4 bases and J dropped 6 bases, with 13 bases sitting between them. The CDR3 sequence: CASSKLGTREQYF. CDR3 DNA, as far as it was read: TGTGCCAGTAGTAAGCTTGGGACTCGCGAG. The whole variable domain, filled in from reference TRBV19 and TRBJ2-7, reads DGGITQSPKYLFRKEGQNVTLSCEQNLNHDAMYWYRQDPGQGLRLIYYSQIVNDFQKGDIAEGYSVSREKKESFPLTVTSAQKNPTAFYLCASSKLGTREQYFGPGTRLTVT.

On this clone itself: Coverage ceases 3 residues before the CDR3 finishes, and the germline J gene fills in the end. The J gene is TRBJ2-3, the V gene TRBV19, with TRBD2 matching 9 bases. V shed 5 bases, J shed 4 bases, and the junction held 4 bases outside the gene matches. CDR3 size: 14 residues. Germline lookup yields CDR1 LNHDA and CDR2 SQIVND (reference sequence). CDR3: CASSPGLAPDTQYF. CDR3 DNA (partial): TGTGCCAGTAGTCCGGGACTAGCCCCAGATACG.

As regards this clone: From the germline J gene comes the end of the CDR3, since the read stops 3 residues before it. The chain combines TRBV7-9 with TRBJ1-3; a possible D gene is TRBD1 (5 bases). V gave up 8 bases and J gave up 0 bases, with 14 bases separating them. The V gene's germline CDR1 is SEHNR and CDR2 FQNEAQ (reference sequence). The CDR3 runs 15 residues. The CDR3 loop is CASPGVGGSGNTIYF. The CDR3 DNA, read in part, is TGTGCCAGCCCTGGGGTCGGGGGCTCTGGAAACACC.

About this clone: The CDR3 end falls 3 residues outside the read, so it is completed with the germline J gene. This sequence joins TRBV19 and TRBJ2-7; 10 bases align to TRBD2. The ends lost 4 bases at V and 0 bases at J; junction bases unmatched: 6. Germline loops: CDR1 LNHDA, CDR2 SQIVND (reference sequence). This CDR3 spans 16 amino acids. The CDR3 is CASSRLAGRSSYEQYF. The DNA read from the CDR3 is TGTGCCAGTAGTAGACTAGCGGGCAGGAGCTCCTACGAG. Complete variable domain (other parts from reference TRBV19 and TRBJ2-7): DGGITQSPKYLFRKEGQNVTLSCEQNLNHDAMYWYRQDPGQGLRLIYYSQIVNDFQKGDIAEGYSVSREKKESFPLTVTSAQKNPTAFYLCASSRLAGRSSYEQYFGPGTRLTVT.

As concerns this clone: The observed sequence ends 3 residues before the CDR3 terminus, with the missing tail filled in from the germline J gene. The chain is built from TRBV7-7 and TRBJ2-7, with D unclear. Germline CDR1 reads SSHAT; CDR2 reads FNYEAQ (reference sequence). The CDR3 is 13 amino acids. The V gene lost 1 base and the J gene lost 2 bases, with 6 bases spanning the gap. Incomplete CDR3 DNA: TGTGCCAGCAGCTTAGGTAGGGCCTACGAG. Translation: CASSLGRAYE. The entire CDR3 protein reads CASSLGRAYEQYF.

In the case of this clone: The CDR3 end falls 3 residues outside the read, so it is completed with the germline J gene. The V gene is TRBV2, the J gene TRBJ2-3; 7 nucleotides agree with TRBD1. This CDR3 has 15 residues. With 6 bases clipped from V and 2 bases from J, the junction kept 8 bases outside the gene matches. Germline CDR1 SNHLY, CDR2 FYNNEI. The CDR3 sequence is CASRKETGATDTQYF. The sequenced part of the CDR3 DNA is TGTGCCAGCAGAAAGGAAACAGGGGCCACAGATACG.

To note about this clone: The CDR3 end lies 3 residues beyond the end of the read and is filled in from the germline J gene. This chain uses TRBV7-2 with TRBJ1-1; 11 bases are shared with TRBD1. Germline trimming cut 4 bases from V and 5 bases from J; bases unmatched to any gene: 6. This CDR3 has 15 residues. In germline, CDR1 is SGHTA, CDR2 FQGNSA. Partial CDR3 DNA: TGTGCCAGCAGCTCGGGACAGGGGGGATGGACTGAA. Translating it yields CASSSGQGGWTE. The CDR3, in full, reads CASSSGQGGWTEAFF.

Regarding this clone: The read comes to an end 3 residues before the CDR3 does, leaving the germline J gene to fill in the end. The chain combines TRBV20-1 with TRBJ2-1, with D hard to call. The CDR3 is 11 amino acids. V lost 5 bases to trimming and J lost 8 bases, with 10 bases between them. CDR1 is DFQATT and CDR2 is SNEGSKA in the germline V gene (reference sequence). The CDR3 DNA, read in part, is TGCAGTGCTTCTGTTTTCGATGAG. Its protein product is CSASVFDE. The full CDR3 is CSASVFDEQFF.

Concerning this clone itself: The DNA ends 3 residues before the CDR3 does, and the rest of the CDR3 is filled in from the germline J gene. The chain couples TRBV18 to TRBJ2-5; D gene uncertain. CDR3 length equals 14 residues. Germline V gene data show CDR1 as KGHSH and CDR2 as LQKENI. V was cut by 1 base and J by 5 bases, with 11 bases left in between. Incomplete CDR3 DNA: TGTGCCAGCTCACCACTGCTAGATAGGGAGACC. Its protein is CASSPLLDRET. The complete CDR3 reads CASSPLLDRETQYF. Drawing the rest from reference TRBV18 and TRBJ2-5, the complete variable domain is NAGVMQNPRHLVRRRGQEARLRCSPMKGHSHVYWYRQLPEEGLKFMVYLQKENIIDESGMPKERFSAEFPKEGPSILRIQQVVRGDSAAYFCASSPLLDRETQYFGPGTRLLVL.

CDR3 sequence reads: CSARVAGNYGYTF. Incomplete CDR3 DNA: TGCAGTGCTAGAGTGGCGGGTAACTATGGC. The chain couples TRBV20-1 to TRBJ1-2; no reliable D call. The read halts 3 residues ahead of the CDR3 end, with the missing end drawn from the germline J gene. CDR1 is DFQATT and CDR2 is SNEGSKA in the germline V gene (reference sequence). Trimming left V 1 base short and J 1 base short, with 7 bases between. CDR3 length: 13 amino acids.

As concerns this clone: The junction shows a germline mismatch at one end, possibly a read error. The CDR3 end lies 3 residues beyond the end of the read and is filled in from the germline J gene. This chain connects TRBV7-7 to TRBJ2-5, with D maybe TRBD2 (6 bases). The CDR3 consists of 13 residues. Germline V gives CDR1 SSHAT, CDR2 FNYEAQ (reference sequence). CDR3 region: CASNSGGEETQYF. The sequenced CDR3 bases are TGTGCTAGCAATTCCGGGGGAGAAGAGACC.

As to this clone: The sequenced fragment ends 3 residues before the CDR3 boundary, so the rest is inferred from the germline J gene. The J gene is TRBJ1-1, the V gene TRBV19, with 7 bases matching TRBD1. Germline CDR1 and CDR2: LNHDA and SQIVND (reference sequence). The CDR3 contains 13 residues. V lost 5 bases, J lost 3 bases, and 3 bases stayed unmatched. The sequenced part of the CDR3 DNA is TGTGCCAGTAGTCACCAGGGGGACACTGAA. It codes for CASSHQGDTE. Given in full, the CDR3 is CASSHQGDTEAFF.

The CDR3 spells CASSLGAANTEAFF. The CDR3 DNA, read in part, is TGCGCCAGCAGCTTGGGGGCAGCGAACACTGAA. The chain combines TRBV5-1 with TRBJ1-1; D is unresolved. The read comes to an end 3 residues before the CDR3 does, leaving the germline J gene to fill in the end. Germline CDR1 and CDR2: SGHRS and YFSETQ. Trimming took off 0 bases at V and 1 base at J, with 7 bases between the two ends. The length of the CDR3 is 14 residues.

On this clone itself: The DNA ends 3 residues before the CDR3 does, and the rest of the CDR3 is filled in from the germline J gene. Other DNA sequences in the sample encode the same CDR3. The chain joins TRBV19 to TRBJ1-4; the D gene is possibly TRBD1 (6 bases). The germline gives CDR1 LNHDA, CDR2 SQIVND (reference sequence). CDR3 length: 15 residues. V was pared by 6 bases and J by 4 bases, with 15 bases between. CDR3: CASSLQGRVNEKLFF. Incomplete CDR3 DNA: TGTGCCAGTAGCCTGCAGGGGCGGGTTAATGAAAAA.